By sample share, the clone carrying this T cell receptor beta chain is medium-sized. The data were taken from a study of blood T cell repertoires in COVID-19. Germline V gene sequence: CDR1 MNHEY, CDR2 SVGEGT. The CDR3 contains 13 residues. Deletions cut 0 bases from V and 4 bases from J, with 4 bases between. Measured with immunoSEQ multiplex PCR; TCRdb has only the in-frame clones, and not every one. The sample includes 130,000 to 150,000 clones, around four fifths of them seen just once. The receptor's source is a woman aged 40 to 55 with active or convalescent COVID-19. The sequencing input was peripheral blood. The V call is TRBV6-2 or TRBV6-3, the J call TRBJ2-1; D is uncertain. CDR3 amino acids: CASSYSEYNEQFF. In DNA form, the CDR3 reads TGTGCCAGCAGTTACTCGGAGTACAATGAGCAGTTCTTC.